One and the same sample provided the 5 T cell receptor beta chains below, sequenced in a study of blood T cell repertoires in COVID-19. The table came from immunoSEQ multiplex PCR; TCRdb's copy has only in-frame clones and leaves some out. The sample contains about 200,000 clones, around 90% of which appear only once. The sample was PBMCs or T cells enriched from blood (not recorded which). Receptors were obtained from a woman between 25 and 40 years old who had recovered from COVID-19.

The CDR3 DNA reads TGTGCCCAACCCTCTCTGGGACAGGGCGGTGGCTACACCTTC. Translating gives CAQPSLGQGGGYTF. The chain uses TRBV7-9 and TRBJ1-2, with 9 positions matching TRBD1. Losses at the gene ends were 11 bases for V and 7 bases for J; bases not matched to a gene: 14. Germline V gives CDR1 SEHNR, CDR2 FQNEAQ (reference sequence). The length of the CDR3 is 14 residues.

This sequence joins TRBV30 and TRBJ1-1; perhaps TRBD1 as D (6 bases). V dropped 4 bases and J dropped 5 bases, with 17 bases sitting between them. This CDR3 has 14 residues. Germline V CDR1 and CDR2: GTSNPN, SVGIG (reference sequence). CDR3 nucleotides: TGTGCCTGGATCACACGACAGGCGGATACTGAAGCTTTCTTT. Amino acids: CAWITRQADTEAFF.

V is TRBV9 and J is TRBJ2-5; D is possibly TRBD1 (5 bases). Germline assignment: CDR1 SGDLS and CDR2 YYNGEE. Trimming left V 0 bases short and J 4 bases short, with 13 bases between. CDR3 size: 15 residues. This CDR3 is CASSVAGRVLETQYF. The CDR3 region has the DNA TGTGCCAGCAGCGTAGCTGGCAGGGTACTAGAGACCCAGTACTTC.

The V gene is TRBV29-1, the J gene TRBJ2-1; the D is unclear. V lost 3 bases, J lost 4 bases, and 7 bases lay in between. The CDR3 spans 12 residues. CDR1 SQVTM and CDR2 ANQGSEA come from the germline V gene. The CDR3 DNA is TGCAGCGTTGAGGTGCAGTACAATGAGCAGTTCTTC. It encodes CSVEVQYNEQFF.

CDR3 sequence: CSVKGQGRYGYTF. The CDR3 DNA sequence: TGCAGCGTCAAGGGACAGGGCCGATATGGCTACACCTTC. The chain combines TRBV29-1 with TRBJ1-2; 9 positions agree with TRBD1. Germline CDR1 is SQVTM and CDR2 is ANQGSEA. The CDR3 has 13 amino acids. The trim removed 6 bases at V and 5 bases at J, leaving 7 bases unmatched.